A selection of T cell receptor beta chains follows, all from one sample in a study of cytotoxic CD8 clonotypes in ibrutinib-treated CLL. Some clones are missing from TCRdb's copy, which holds only in-frame ones; the method was immunoSEQ multiplex PCR. The sample consists of approximately 42,000 clones, over 60% of them appearing once. The sample here was PBMCs, taken after 12 months of ibrutinib treatment. These receptors originate from a human donor with chronic lymphocytic leukemia. Both conserved end residues are part of each CDR3. A D gene is named only where the DNA matches it firmly. Rows may omit the clone size; those that give it use once, few, many or a size class.

V gene,J gene,clone size,D gene,CDR3 DNA,CDR3 protein
TRBV15,TRBJ2-3,once,TRBD1,TGTGCCACCAGCGGTCCCGGGACAGGGTCAGATACGCAGTATTTT,CATSGPGTGSDTQYF
TRBV28,TRBJ1-5,.,TRBD1,TGTGCCAGCGGTCGGGGGACAGGGCATAGCAATCAGCCCCAGCATTTT,CASGRGTGHSNQPQHF
TRBV28,TRBJ2-7,.,.,TGTGCCAGCAGTTTCCCACAACCTGTCTACGAGCAGTACTTC,CASSFPQPVYEQYF
TRBV5-1,TRBJ1-4,.,TRBD1,TGCGCCAGCAGCTTGGCGCAGGGGGCACAGAATGAAAAACTGTTTTTT,CASSLAQGAQNEKLFF
TRBV6-6,TRBJ1-3,.,.,TGTGCCAGCGGGGGGGCAGATAACACCATATATTTT,CASGGADNTIYF
TRBV9,TRBJ2-3,.,.,TGTGCCAGCAGCGTAGCTATAACGGGGACAGATACGCAGTATTTT,CASSVAITGTDTQYF
TRBV7-2,TRBJ1-2,.,.,TGTGCCAGCAGCAGCGGACAGTCGCCCGGCTACACCTTC,CASSSGQSPGYTF
TRBV5-4,TRBJ2-7,.,TRBD2,TGTGCCAGCAGGTACGATGTTAGCGGGAGCGAGCAGTACTTC,CASRYDVSGSEQYF
TRBV5-8,TRBJ2-7,.,TRBD2,TGTGCCAGCAGCTTCCCGGGACTAGCCTACGAGCAGTACTTC,CASSFPGLAYEQYF
TRBV19,TRBJ2-2,few,TRBD1,TGTGCCAGTAGGACAGGGAGTGACACCGGGGAGCTGTTTTTT,CASRTGSDTGELFF
TRBV10-1,TRBJ1-2,few,.,TGCGCCAGCAGTGACGGGGTTAAAGGCTACACCTTC,CASSDGVKGYTF
TRBV5-4,TRBJ1-1,once,TRBD1,TGTGCCAGCAGCCTCGACAGGGCGGTGATGAACACTGAAGCTTTCTTT,CASSLDRAVMNTEAFF
TRBV10-3,TRBJ2-5,.,.,TGTGCCATCGCGAACCGGGACCCAGAGACCCAGTACTTC,CAIANRDPETQYF
TRBV12-5,TRBJ2-6,.,.,TGTGCTAGTGGTACTTCAGGGTCGAACTCTGGGGCCAACGTCCTGACTTTC,CASGTSGSNSGANVLTF
TRBV9,TRBJ1-1,few,.,TGTGCCAGCAGCGCACGGCCTTCTGGGGGCACTGAAGCTTTCTTT,CASSARPSGGTEAFF
TRBV9,TRBJ2-3,once,TRBD2,TGTGCCAGCAGCGTTGACAGCGGGAGGGCCGTAGATACGCAGTATTTT,CASSVDSGRAVDTQYF
TRBV5-6,TRBJ2-3,once,TRBD1,TGTGCCAGCAGCATGGGGGACAGTCGTACAGATACGCAGTATTTT,CASSMGDSRTDTQYF
TRBV18,TRBJ2-3,.,.,TGTGCCAGCGGTCCGTCAGATACGCAGTATTTT,CASGPSDTQYF
TRBV6-1,TRBJ2-5,.,TRBD1,TGTGCCAGCAGTGCTGACAGGGGTTCTGTCGAGACCCAGTACTTC,CASSADRGSVETQYF
TRBV10-2,TRBJ1-1,.,TRBD1,TGCGCCAGCGAAGGACAGGAGAACACTGAAGCTTTCTTT,CASEGQENTEAFF
TRBV11-2,TRBJ1-2,few,TRBD1,TGTGCCAGCAGCTTAGCGGACAGGGGATATGGCTACACCTTC,CASSLADRGYGYTF
TRBV29-1,TRBJ2-5,.,.,TGCAGCGTCGGCTTGCCAGAGACCCAGTACTTC,CSVGLPETQYF
TRBV25-1,TRBJ2-2,few,.,TGTGCCAGCCAGGAGGCTGCGAACACCGGGGAGCTGTTTTTT,CASQEAANTGELFF
TRBV10-2,TRBJ2-7,.,TRBD2,TGCGCCAGCAGAGAGGCGGGACTCTCCGGGACTAGCGGTTCTTACGAGCAGTACTTC,CASREAGLSGTSGSYEQYF
TRBV10-3,TRBJ1-5,once,.,TGTGCCATCAGTGAGTGGGAGAGGGCTAGCTCGGGGAGGCAGCCCCAGCATTTT,CAISEWERASSGRQPQHF
TRBV6-5,TRBJ1-2,.,.,TGTGCCAGCAGTTACCGGAGCTACACCTTC,CASSYRSYTF
TRBV2,TRBJ2-3,.,.,TGTGCCAGCAGAGGGGGACGGAGCACAGATACGCAGTATTTT,CASRGGRSTDTQYF
TRBV10-3,TRBJ1-2,.,TRBD1,TGTGCCATCTTACCAGAGGGGACAGCTTCTTATGGCTACACCTTC,CAILPEGTASYGYTF
TRBV30,TRBJ2-1,.,.,TGTGCCTGGAGAAGCGGCGCCTACAATGAGCAGTTCTTC,CAWRSGAYNEQFF
TRBV5-1,TRBJ1-1,.,TRBD1,TGCGCCAGCAGCTTGGAGTTTACAGGGGGCTGGGACACTGAAGCTTTCTTT,CASSLEFTGGWDTEAFF
TRBV5-1,TRBJ2-2,.,.,TGCGCCAGCAGCCCCCCCCGCCCCGGGGAGCTGTTTTTT,CASSPPRPGELFF
TRBV6-1,TRBJ2-3,.,TRBD2,TGTGCCAGCAGTGATGGACTAGCGGGAGTTTCAGATACGCAGTATTTT,CASSDGLAGVSDTQYF
TRBV25-1,TRBJ1-5,.,.,TGTGCCAGCAGGGTAGGAAATCAGCCCCAGCATTTT,CASRVGNQPQHF
TRBV10-1,TRBJ2-7,.,TRBD2,TGCGCCAGCAGTCCCCTTAGGTCTAGCGGGACGTACGAGCAGTACTTC,CASSPLRSSGTYEQYF
TRBV15,TRBJ2-3,few,TRBD2,TGTGCCACCAGCAGACAATTTTGGGTCGGGCTAGCGGCTAGCACAGATACGCAGTATTTT,CATSRQFWVGLAASTDTQYF
TRBV30,TRBJ2-5,.,.,TGTGCCTGGAGTGTAAGGGGAGCAGAGACCCAGTACTTC,CAWSVRGAETQYF
TRBV29-1,TRBJ2-7,.,TRBD1,TGCAGCGTCTACATAGACCACAGGGGGAAGACCTACGAGCAGTACTTC,CSVYIDHRGKTYEQYF
TRBV4-1,TRBJ2-7,.,.,TGCGCCAGCAGCCGCACCCCGGACACTCCGTTCGACCCCCCATCCTACGAGCAGTACTTC,CASSRTPDTPFDPPSYEQYF